These T cell receptor beta chains were read from a single sample in a study of human T cells and chemical hapten exposure. Via MiXCR, TCRdb re-called the RACE reads, giving one row per CDR3 protein. There are roughly 92,000 distinct CDR3 sequences in the sample; about an eighth occur only once, and 3% to 4% lies in the top ten. This material consisted of whole blood, taken in connection with sensitization to the hapten diphenylcyclopropenone (DPC). The receptors stem from a woman in her thirties or forties with alopecia areata. Some clones in this sample may be carry-over from other donors' samples. CDR3s include the opening cysteine and the closing phenylalanine or tryptophan. Each record gives: V gene, clone size, J gene, CDR3 length, D gene, CDR3 DNA, CDR3 protein. D genes are given only for firm matches. Some rows mark clone size as missing; the rest say once, few, many or name a class of expanded clone.

TRBV2	NA	TRBJ1-5	12	NA	TGTGCCAGCTCAGGGCTCAATCAGCCCCAGCATTTT	CASSGLNQPQHF
TRBV7-8	few	TRBJ2-3	12	NA	TGTGCCAGCAGCCCCGGGACCACCCGACAGTATTTT	CASSPGTTRQYF
TRBV7-9	many	TRBJ2-1	18	NA	TGTGCCAGCAGCTTAGCGGTCGGGGACCCCCGCTCCTACAATGAGCAGTTCTTC	CASSLAVGDPRSYNEQFF
TRBV11-2	many	TRBJ2-1	15	TRBD1	TGTGCCAGCAGCTCCAGACAGGGGCTTACGGGAGAGCAGTTCTTC	CASSSRQGLTGEQFF
TRBV3-1	NA	TRBJ1-5	14	NA	TGTGCCAGCAGCCCCGACAGCACAGAGCAGCCCCAGCATTTT	CASSPDSTEQPQHF
TRBV7-9	NA	TRBJ2-1	15	TRBD2	TGTGCCAGCAGCGCGGGACTAAGACTTTACAATGAGCAGTTCTTC	CASSAGLRLYNEQFF
TRBV30	many	TRBJ2-1	12	NA	TGTGCCTGGAGTAGGAGATCAAATGAGCAGTTCTTC	CAWSRRSNEQFF
TRBV29-1	few	TRBJ2-1	16	NA	TGCAGCGCCCTCAAGGGAGCGGGCAGCTCCTACAATGAGCAGTTCTTC	CSALKGAGSSYNEQFF
TRBV12-3/TRBV12-4	many	TRBJ1-1	13	TRBD1	TGTGCCAGCAGAAGGACAGGGAACACTGAAGCTTTCTTT	CASRRTGNTEAFF
TRBV5-4	few	TRBJ1-2	14	NA	TGTGCCAGCAGCTTGGTCGGACTCAACTATGGCTACACCTTC	CASSLVGLNYGYTF
TRBV7-2	NA	TRBJ1-6	20	TRBD1	TGTGCCAGCAGCCCAGGAACCGGGACAGGGGGCTTTATTTCTAATTCACCCCTCCACTTT	CASSPGTGTGGFISNSPLHF
TRBV6-5	NA	TRBJ2-5	14	NA	TGTGCCAGCAGGAGACAGATACAAGAGGGTACCCAGTACTTC	CASRRQIQEGTQYF
TRBV28	NA	TRBJ2-1	11	NA	TGTGCCAGCAGCCCCCACAATGAGCAGTTCTTC	CASSPHNEQFF
TRBV5-1	few	TRBJ2-3	17	TRBD2	TGCGCCAGCAGCTTGGATCCCGCTAGCGGAGGCACAGATACGCAGTATTTT	CASSLDPASGGTDTQYF
TRBV20-1	once	TRBJ2-2	15	NA	TGCAGTGCGAAAGGACAAAGCTTGAACACCGGGGAGCTGTTTTTT	CSAKGQSLNTGELFF
TRBV5-1	many	TRBJ2-1	15	TRBD2	TGCGCCACGGGACTAGCGGGAGGGTTCTACAATGAGCAGTTCTTC	CATGLAGGFYNEQFF
TRBV29-1	once	TRBJ1-5	13	NA	TGCAGCGTCGCAGGGAGTAGCAATCAGCCCCAGCATTTT	CSVAGSSNQPQHF
TRBV10-2	few	TRBJ1-1	12	NA	TGCGCCAGCACCGAGGGAGACACTGAAGCTTTCTTT	CASTEGDTEAFF
TRBV20-1	many	TRBJ2-7	15	TRBD2	TGCAGTGCTAGAGGCAGGCGGGAGGGCCCCTACGAGCAGTACTTC	CSARGRREGPYEQYF
TRBV5-5	many	TRBJ1-1	18	TRBD1	TGTGCCAGCAGCATCATCCCTACGCTAAGACAGGGGCCCACTGAAGCTTTCTTT	CASSIIPTLRQGPTEAFF
TRBV19	few	TRBJ2-1	18	TRBD2	TGTGCCAGTAGTATAGGTAGAAGGACTAGCGGGAGGGGCAATGAGCAGTTCTTC	CASSIGRRTSGRGNEQFF
TRBV3-1	many	TRBJ1-2	14	NA	TGTGCCAGCAGCCCCAACCCCGGCAACTATGGCTACACCTTC	CASSPNPGNYGYTF